This is a list of T cell receptor beta chains from one sample in a study of monozygotic twins with inflammatory bowel disease. One entry per CDR3 protein, without DNA, is what TCRdb gives after re-calling the 5' RACE reads. This sample contains 300,000 to 400,000 distinct CDR3 sequences. Sequences were obtained from blood. The receptors stem from a human donor with ulcerative colitis or Crohn's disease, or a healthy co-twin of an affected twin (not recorded which). CDR3s include the opening cysteine and the closing phenylalanine or tryptophan.

CDR3 | J | V
CASSPGTSVVSYNEQFF | TRBJ2-1 | TRBV12-3/TRBV12-4
CASSHLTFTDTQYF | TRBJ2-3 | TRBV3-1
CAWSIRTGSNEKLFF | TRBJ1-4 | TRBV30
CASSLKVGGPGVGTQYF | TRBJ2-3 | TRBV11-2
CASSLESGASYNEQFF | TRBJ2-1 | TRBV7-2
CASSPPGHKETQYF | TRBJ2-5 | TRBV28
CASSEQGETQYF | TRBJ2-5 | TRBV6-2/TRBV6-3
CSVVQGFYTEAFF | TRBJ1-1 | TRBV29-1
CASSLTTSGSFRETQYF | TRBJ2-5 | TRBV4-1
CATSRANEQFF | TRBJ2-1 | TRBV15
CASRPTGMSFSTEAFF | TRBJ1-1 | TRBV5-5
CASTKSPAHNSPLHF | TRBJ1-6 | TRBV6-1
CASSPQTGGGQPQHF | TRBJ1-5 | TRBV7-2
CASSSRDRGGNYGYTF | TRBJ1-2 | TRBV12-3/TRBV12-4
CASSYQGAPGSPLHF | TRBJ1-6 | TRBV6-2/TRBV6-3
CASSQDAGGGSPQHF | TRBJ1-5 | TRBV4-1
CASSFGPTEAFF | TRBJ1-1 | TRBV12-3/TRBV12-4
CASSLWGGRGHQPQHF | TRBJ1-5 | TRBV27
CASSLGTSDIQYF | TRBJ2-4 | TRBV5-1
CASSMTGNYEQYF | TRBJ2-7 | TRBV6-5
CASSQDVFSGNTDTQYF | TRBJ2-3 | TRBV4-1
CASSPSFSRTGSSYNEQFF | TRBJ2-1 | TRBV19
CASSWDRANLNSYGYTF | TRBJ1-2 | TRBV5-1
CSVQRGQETQYF | TRBJ2-5 | TRBV29-1
CASSLPGQASGNTIYF | TRBJ1-3 | TRBV5-5
CVSSAGTGRTGELFF | TRBJ2-2 | TRBV2
CASSEAGREGEKLFF | TRBJ1-4 | TRBV6-1
CASNPGGNQPQHF | TRBJ1-5 | TRBV6-1